Listed here are 21 T cell receptor beta chains from one sample, sequenced in a study of breast tumors, draining lymph nodes, adjacent tissues. TCRdb independently ran MiXCR on the multiplex PCR reads; one entry per CDR3 protein. Among fewer than 15,000 distinct CDR3 sequences listed, roughly 60% were seen once. The sequencing sample was made of tumor-adjacent breast tissue. These receptors were taken from a female donor with breast cancer. Some clones in this sample may be carry-over from other donors' samples.

The chain links TRBV5-6 to TRBJ2-2; unclear D gene. The germline V gene has CDR1 SGHDT and CDR2 YYEEEE. With 4 bases removed from V and 4 bases from J, the gap between germline ends came to 14 bases. The CDR3 consists of 15 residues. CDR3 residues: CASSQLVVGTGELFF. CDR3 in DNA: TGTGCCAGCAGCCAGCTAGTAGTTGGCACCGGGGAGCTGTTTTTT.

This clonotype was recorded many times. This sequence joins TRBV3-1 and TRBJ2-7; D is unresolved. V was trimmed by 4 bases and J by 5 bases, leaving 12 bases between them. This CDR3 contains 13 residues. Germline V lookup: CDR1 LGHDT, CDR2 YNNKEL (reference sequence). The CDR3 loop reads CASSPHNMNEQYF. For the CDR3, the DNA is TGTGCCAGCAGCCCTCATAATATGAACGAGCAGTACTTC.

J is TRBJ2-1 and V is TRBV4-1, with D maybe TRBD1 (6 bases). Deletions cut 6 bases from V and 6 bases from J, with 15 bases between. CDR1 and CDR2 (germline): MGHRA, YSYEKL. The CDR3 consists of 14 residues. The CDR3 sequence is CASSEGRGRNEQFF. CDR3 DNA sequence: TGCGCCAGCAGTGAGGGCAGGGGTCGCAATGAGCAGTTCTTC.

The V gene is TRBV7-6, the J gene TRBJ2-1; possible D gene TRBD2, 5 bases. V lost 7 bases, J lost 8 bases, and 18 bases lay in between. The CDR3 spans 14 residues. In germline, CDR1 is SGHVS, CDR2 FNYEAQ. The CDR3 DNA is TGTGCCAGCACCTCGTTCACTAGTTTCGATGAGCAGTTCTTC. Amino acid sequence: CASTSFTSFDEQFF. The full variable domain, in which reference TRBV7-6 and TRBJ2-1 provide the parts outside the CDR3, is GAGVSQSPRYKVTKRGQDVALRCDPISGHVSLYWYRQALGQGPEFLTYFNYEAQQDKSGLPNDRFSAERPEGSISTLTIQRTEQRDSAMYRCASTSFTSFDEQFFGPGTRLTVL.

This chain uses TRBV4-2 with TRBJ1-3; D might be TRBD1 (5 bases). The CDR3 has 15 residues. V was clipped by 0 bases and J by 8 bases, with 14 bases between them. From germline, CDR1 is LGHNA and CDR2 YNFKEQ. CDR3 in amino acids: CASSQDRVVGDTIYF. The CDR3 bases are TGTGCCAGCAGCCAAGATAGGGTCGTGGGGGACACCATATATTTT.

A note on this clonotype: The conserved final phenylalanine or tryptophan is absent from the CDR3, which likely points to a read error. This chain joins TRBV12-3 or TRBV12-4 and TRBJ2-7; tentative D call: TRBD1 (6 bases). Between the trimmed V and J ends, which lost 3 bases and 3 bases, there was a span of 9 bases. The CDR3 spans 13 residues. In nucleotides, the CDR3 is TGTGCCAGCAGTTTCCAGGGGAACTACGAGCAGTACCTC. Encoded protein: CASSFQGNYEQYL.

The V call is TRBV29-1, the J call TRBJ2-1; 14 bases match TRBD2. V was pared by 5 bases and J by 12 bases, with 12 bases of the junction left unmatched. The CDR3 runs 15 residues. CDR1 is SQVTM and CDR2 is ANQGSEA in the germline V gene. In nucleotides, the CDR3 is TGCAGCGTTAGTTCAGGGACTAGCGGGAGTAGAGGGCAGTTCTTC. Translating gives CSVSSGTSGSRGQFF.

There are many counts of this clonotype. The chain has TRBV10-3 and TRBJ1-1; D possibly corresponds to TRBD1 (5 bases). The CDR3 extends over 14 amino acids. The V end lost 3 bases, the J end lost 1 base, and 9 bases lay between the germline ends. CDR1 is ENHRY and CDR2 is SYGVKD in the germline V gene. CDR3 in DNA: TGTGCCATCAGTGAAGGAGGGACGAACACTGAAGCTTTCTTT. Its protein is CAISEGGTNTEAFF.

In DNA, the CDR3 is TGTGCCAGCGGCCGGGACAGGGCCTATGGCTACACCTTC. This gives the protein CASGRDRAYGYTF. This chain connects TRBV14 to TRBJ1-2; 9 nucleotides align to TRBD1. V dropped 8 bases and J dropped 4; count of bases not matched to a gene: 5. The CDR3 has 13 residues. CDR1 is SGHDN and CDR2 is FVKESK in the germline V gene.

As to this clonotype: The junction departs from the called germline gene at one end, perhaps through a read error. This chain joins TRBV9 and TRBJ2-7; D assignment may be TRBD1 or TRBD2 (5 bases each). Per germline, CDR1 SGDLS and CDR2 YYNGEE. The CDR3 is made up of 14 amino acids. CDR3 nucleotide sequence: TGCGCCAGCAGCCCCCGCCGAGGGGCCTACGAGCAGTCCTTC. Encoded protein: CASSPRRGAYEQSF.

The genes are TRBV29-1 and TRBJ1-2; no clear D gene. The CDR3 runs to 12 residues. With 4 bases removed from V and 9 bases from J, the gap between germline ends came to 15 bases. Germline V gene lookup returns CDR1 SQVTM and CDR2 ANQGSEA. The CDR3 DNA is TGCAGCGTTGCAACGCGGCTGTCTAGCTACACCTTC. It translates to CSVATRLSSYTF. Full variable domain (missing parts from reference TRBV29-1 and TRBJ1-2): SAVISQKPSRDICQRGTSLTIQCQVDSQVTMMFWYRQQPGQSLTLIATANQGSEATYESGFVIDKFPISRPNLTFSTLTVSNMSPEDSSIYLCSVATRLSSYTFGSGTRLTVV.

V gene TRBV7-6 combines with J gene TRBJ1-6, with D possibly TRBD1 on 5 matching bases. V was clipped by 3 bases and J by 3 bases, with 12 bases between them. Germline loops: CDR1 SGHVS, CDR2 FNYEAQ. This CDR3 has 16 amino acids. The CDR3 protein is CASSFHTTDYNSPLHF. The CDR3 DNA sequence: TGTGCCAGCAGCTTCCATACGACAGACTATAATTCACCCCTCCACTTT.

The genes are TRBV20-1 and TRBJ1-5, with a weak D call TRBD1 (5 bases). Germline CDR1 DFQATT, CDR2 SNEGSKA (reference sequence). This CDR3 has 14 amino acids. V lost 4 bases and J 5 bases, leaving 15 bases between the germline ends. The CDR3, as DNA: TGCAGTGCTAAGGATGCGGGGGTTGATCAGCCCCAGCATTTT. Amino acid sequence: CSAKDAGVDQPQHF.

The chain recombines TRBV19 with TRBJ1-6; no definite D call. V was trimmed by 2 bases and J by 0 bases, leaving 17 bases between them. CDR3 length: 19 residues. Germline V CDR1 and CDR2: LNHDA, SQIVND (reference sequence). The CDR3 DNA reads as TGTGCCAGTAGTATATTATGGCTGCGAACCAGCTCCTATAATTCACCCCTCCACTTT. Amino acids: CASSILWLRTSSYNSPLHF.

This chain connects TRBV2 to TRBJ2-3, with D uncertain. The V end lost 1 base, the J end lost 0 bases, and 8 bases lay between the germline ends. The CDR3 covers 15 residues. Germline V gene lookup returns CDR1 SNHLY and CDR2 FYNNEI. This CDR3 reads CASSEDGTSTDTQYF. The CDR3 DNA reads TGTGCCAGCAGTGAAGACGGTACTAGCACAGATACGCAGTATTTT.

The V and J genes are TRBV24-1 and TRBJ1-4, with 10 bases lining up with TRBD1. The CDR3 sequence is 15 residues long. CDR1 and CDR2 from the germline V gene are KGHDR and SFDVKD. V gave up 7 bases and J gave up 2 bases; unmatched junction bases: 3. The CDR3 spells CATRGQGNTNEKLFF. CDR3 nucleotide sequence: TGTGCCACCAGGGGACAGGGGAATACTAATGAAAAACTGTTTTTT.

This clonotype was counted at least ten times. Possible read error: a much larger clone is one base away. This chain links TRBV6-1 with TRBJ1-2; 8 bases agree with TRBD1. Trimming took 5 bases from V and 4 from J; bases not matched to a gene: 3. Germline CDR1 reads MNHNS; CDR2 reads SASEGT. This CDR3 region has 13 residues. DNA for the CDR3: TGTGCCAGCAGTCAAACAGGGGGCTATGGCTACACCTTC. It codes for CASSQTGGYGYTF.

This sequence joins TRBV5-6 and TRBJ2-7; 10 nucleotides agree with TRBD1. The CDR3 loop spans 16 amino acids. V shed 4 bases and J 2 bases; nucleotides not matched to a gene: 9. Germline CDR1 SGHDT, CDR2 YYEEEE. CDR3 sequence reads: CASSRHGTGVTYEQYF. In DNA, the CDR3 is TGTGCCAGCAGCCGACACGGGACAGGGGTGACCTACGAGCAGTACTTC.

The gene calls are TRBV20-1 and TRBJ2-7, with D perhaps matching TRBD1 or TRBD2 (5 bases each). From germline, CDR1 is DFQATT and CDR2 SNEGSKA (reference sequence). The CDR3 is 14 residues long. Trimming pared 6 bases from V and 2 bases from J, leaving 17 bases between. The chain's CDR3 is CSAGTATNTYEQYF. The CDR3 DNA follows: TGCAGTGCAGGGACGGCTACTAATACCTACGAGCAGTACTTC.

The rearrangement uses TRBV6-4 and TRBJ1-5, with D uncertain. This CDR3 contains 13 residues. Trimming stripped 2 bases from V and 4 bases from J, with 6 bases between. Germline assignment: CDR1 MRHNA and CDR2 SNTAGT. The CDR3 sequence is CASSDGWNQPQHF. Here the CDR3 DNA reads TGTGCCAGCAGTGACGGGTGGAATCAGCCCCAGCATTTT.

The table lists this clonotype with many counts. The rearrangement joins TRBV19 to TRBJ1-2; possibly TRBD1 for D (6 bases). This CDR3 contains 14 residues. The germline V gene encodes CDR1 LNHDA and CDR2 SQIVND (reference sequence). Trimming pared 3 bases from V and 7 bases from J, leaving 15 bases between. The CDR3 here is CASSIESGARGYTF. CDR3 DNA sequence: TGTGCCAGTAGTATTGAGTCGGGGGCGCGTGGCTACACCTTC.